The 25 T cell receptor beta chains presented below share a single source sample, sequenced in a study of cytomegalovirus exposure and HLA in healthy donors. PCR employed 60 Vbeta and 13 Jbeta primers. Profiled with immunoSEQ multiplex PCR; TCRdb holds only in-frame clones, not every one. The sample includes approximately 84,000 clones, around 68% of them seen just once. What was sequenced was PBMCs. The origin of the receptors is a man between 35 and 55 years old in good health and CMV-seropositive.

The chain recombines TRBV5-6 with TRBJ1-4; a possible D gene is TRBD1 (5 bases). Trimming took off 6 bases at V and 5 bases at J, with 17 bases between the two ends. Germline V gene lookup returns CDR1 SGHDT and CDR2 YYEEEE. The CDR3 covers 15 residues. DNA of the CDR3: TGTGCCAGCAACCGGGGGTTGGAGCAAAATGAAAAACTGTTTTTT. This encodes CASNRGLEQNEKLFF.

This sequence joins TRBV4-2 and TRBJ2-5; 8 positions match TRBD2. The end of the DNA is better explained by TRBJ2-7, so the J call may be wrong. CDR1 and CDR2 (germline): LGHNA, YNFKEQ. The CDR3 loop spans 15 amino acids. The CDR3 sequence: CASSPRTSGSYEQYF. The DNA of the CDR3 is TGTGCCAGCAGCCCCCGTACTAGCGGTTCCTACGAGCAGTACTTC.

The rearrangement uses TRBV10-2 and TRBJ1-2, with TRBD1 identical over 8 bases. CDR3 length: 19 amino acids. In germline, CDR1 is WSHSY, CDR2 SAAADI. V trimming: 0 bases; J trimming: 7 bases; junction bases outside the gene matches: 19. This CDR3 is CASSESSYSVAGGIFGYTF. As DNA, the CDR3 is TGCGCCAGCAGTGAGTCGTCTTATTCCGTCGCAGGGGGCATCTTTGGCTACACCTTC.

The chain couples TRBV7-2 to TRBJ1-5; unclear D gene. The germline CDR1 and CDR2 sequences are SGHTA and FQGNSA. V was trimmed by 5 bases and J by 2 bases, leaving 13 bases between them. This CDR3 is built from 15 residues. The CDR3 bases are TGTGCCAGCAGCCGGGGATCCGGGGGCAATCAGCCCCAGCATTTT. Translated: CASSRGSGGNQPQHF.

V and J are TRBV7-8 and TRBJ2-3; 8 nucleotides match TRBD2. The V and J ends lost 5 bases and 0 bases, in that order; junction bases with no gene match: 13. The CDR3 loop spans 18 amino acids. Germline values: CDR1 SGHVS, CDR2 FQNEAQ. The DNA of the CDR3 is TGTGCCAGCAGCGGAGTCGGACAGTTAGCGGGAAGCACAGATACGCAGTATTTT. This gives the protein CASSGVGQLAGSTDTQYF. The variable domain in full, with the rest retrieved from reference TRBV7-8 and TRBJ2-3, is GAGVSQSPRYKVAKRGQDVALRCDPISGHVSLFWYQQALGQGPEFLTYFQNEAQLDKSGLPSDRFFAERPEGSVSTLKIQRTQQEDSAVYLCASSGVGQLAGSTDTQYFGPGTRLTVL.

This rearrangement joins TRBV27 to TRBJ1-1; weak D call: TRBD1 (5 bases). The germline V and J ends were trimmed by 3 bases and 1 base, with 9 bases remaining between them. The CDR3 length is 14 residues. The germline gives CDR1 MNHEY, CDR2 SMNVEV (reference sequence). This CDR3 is CASSFATANTEAFF. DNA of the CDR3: TGTGCCAGCAGTTTTGCGACAGCGAACACTGAAGCTTTCTTT.

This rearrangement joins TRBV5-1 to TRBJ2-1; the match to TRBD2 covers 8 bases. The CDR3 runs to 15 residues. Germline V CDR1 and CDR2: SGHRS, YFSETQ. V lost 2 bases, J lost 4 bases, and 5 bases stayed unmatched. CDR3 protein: CASSLSGGEYNEQFF. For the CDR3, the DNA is TGCGCCAGCAGCTTAAGCGGGGGAGAGTACAATGAGCAGTTCTTC.

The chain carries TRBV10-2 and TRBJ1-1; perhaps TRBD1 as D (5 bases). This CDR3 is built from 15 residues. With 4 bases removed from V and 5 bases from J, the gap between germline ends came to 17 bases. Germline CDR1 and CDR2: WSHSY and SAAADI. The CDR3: CASSGSARAGTEAFF. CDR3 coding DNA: TGCGCCAGCAGTGGCTCCGCCAGGGCAGGGACTGAAGCTTTCTTT.

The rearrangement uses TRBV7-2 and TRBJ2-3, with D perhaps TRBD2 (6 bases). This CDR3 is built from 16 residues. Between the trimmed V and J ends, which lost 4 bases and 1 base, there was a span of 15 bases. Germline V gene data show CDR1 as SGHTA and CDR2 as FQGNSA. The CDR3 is CASSYLSAGRTDTQYF. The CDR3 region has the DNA TGTGCCAGCAGCTACCTGTCGGCGGGGCGCACAGATACGCAGTATTTT.

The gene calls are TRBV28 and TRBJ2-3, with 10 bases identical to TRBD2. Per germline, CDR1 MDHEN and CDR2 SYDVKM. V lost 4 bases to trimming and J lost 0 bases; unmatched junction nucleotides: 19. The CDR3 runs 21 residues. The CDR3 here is CASSSTGLAGVTDLSTDTQYF. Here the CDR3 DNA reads TGTGCCAGCAGTTCCACCGGGCTAGCGGGAGTTACCGACCTGAGCACAGATACGCAGTATTTT. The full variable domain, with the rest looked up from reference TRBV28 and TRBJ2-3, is DVKVTQSSRYLVKRTGEKVFLECVQDMDHENMFWYRQDPGLGLRLIYFSYDVKMKEKGDIPEGYSVSREKKERFSLILESASTNQTSMYLCASSSTGLAGVTDLSTDTQYFGPGTRLTVL.

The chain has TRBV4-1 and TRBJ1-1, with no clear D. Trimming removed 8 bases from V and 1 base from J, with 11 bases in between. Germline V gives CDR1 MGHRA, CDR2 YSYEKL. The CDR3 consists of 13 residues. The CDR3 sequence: CASRRLANTEAFF. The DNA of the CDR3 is TGCGCCAGCCGCAGGCTAGCGAACACTGAAGCTTTCTTT.

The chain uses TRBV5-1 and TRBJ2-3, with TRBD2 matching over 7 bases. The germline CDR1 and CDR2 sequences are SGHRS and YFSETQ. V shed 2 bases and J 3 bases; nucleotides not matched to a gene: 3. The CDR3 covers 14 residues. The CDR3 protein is CASSFSSGTDTQYF. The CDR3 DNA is TGCGCCAGCAGCTTCTCTAGCGGAACAGATACGCAGTATTTT. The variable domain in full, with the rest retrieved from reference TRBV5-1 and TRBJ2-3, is KAGVTQTPRYLIKTRGQQVTLSCSPISGHRSVSWYQQTPGQGLQFLFEYFSETQRNKGNFPGRFSGRQFSNSRSEMNVSTLELGDSALYLCASSFSSGTDTQYFGPGTRLTVL.

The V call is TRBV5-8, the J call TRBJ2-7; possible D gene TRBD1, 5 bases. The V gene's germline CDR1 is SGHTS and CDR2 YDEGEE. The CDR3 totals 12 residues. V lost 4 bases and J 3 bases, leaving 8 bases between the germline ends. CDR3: CASSPGFYEQYF. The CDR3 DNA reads TGTGCCAGCAGCCCAGGGTTCTACGAGCAGTACTTC.

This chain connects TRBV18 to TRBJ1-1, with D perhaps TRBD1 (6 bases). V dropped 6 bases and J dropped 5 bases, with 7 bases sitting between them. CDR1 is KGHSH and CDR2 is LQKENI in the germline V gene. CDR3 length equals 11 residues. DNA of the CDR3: TGTGCCAGCTCCCAGGGGACTGAAGCTTTCTTT. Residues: CASSQGTEAFF.

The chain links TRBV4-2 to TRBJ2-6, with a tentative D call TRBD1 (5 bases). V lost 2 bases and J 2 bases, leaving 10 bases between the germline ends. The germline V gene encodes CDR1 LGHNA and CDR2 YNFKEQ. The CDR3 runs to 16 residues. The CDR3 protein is CASSQSGLAGANVLTF. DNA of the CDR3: TGTGCCAGCAGCCAATCAGGGTTGGCTGGGGCCAACGTCCTGACTTTC.

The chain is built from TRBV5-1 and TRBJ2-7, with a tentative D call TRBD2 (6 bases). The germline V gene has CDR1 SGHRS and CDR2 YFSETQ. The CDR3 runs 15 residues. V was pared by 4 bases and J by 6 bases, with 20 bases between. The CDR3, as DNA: TGCGCCAGCAGCGGCGGGACGGCGTTGGTAGGCGAGCAGTACTTC. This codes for CASSGGTALVGEQYF.

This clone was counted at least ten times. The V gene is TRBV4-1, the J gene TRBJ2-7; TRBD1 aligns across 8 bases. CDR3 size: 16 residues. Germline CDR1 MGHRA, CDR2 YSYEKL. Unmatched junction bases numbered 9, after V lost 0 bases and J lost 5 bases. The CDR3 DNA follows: TGCGCCAGCAGCCAAGACCTTTGGGACAGGAGGAACGAGCAGTACTTC. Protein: CASSQDLWDRRNEQYF.

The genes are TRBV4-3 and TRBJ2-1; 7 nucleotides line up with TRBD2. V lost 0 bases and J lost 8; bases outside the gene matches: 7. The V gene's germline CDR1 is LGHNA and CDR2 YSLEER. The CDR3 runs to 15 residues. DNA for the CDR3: TGCGCCAGCAGCCAAGATCCGGGGGGTCGTGATGAGCAGTTCTTC. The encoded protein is CASSQDPGGRDEQFF.

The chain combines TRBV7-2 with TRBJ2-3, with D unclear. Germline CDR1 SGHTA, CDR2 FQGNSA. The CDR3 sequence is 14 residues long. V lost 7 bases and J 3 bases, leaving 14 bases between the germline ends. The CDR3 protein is CASTSWARTDTQYF. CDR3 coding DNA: TGTGCCAGCACCTCTTGGGCTCGGACAGATACGCAGTATTTT.

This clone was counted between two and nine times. CDR3 bases: TGCGCCAGCAGCAATCAGGGCCCCACCACTAATGAAAAACTGTTTTTT. Encoded protein: CASSNQGPTTNEKLFF. The chain joins TRBV5-1 to TRBJ1-4; tentative D call: TRBD1 (5 bases). Per germline, CDR1 SGHRS and CDR2 YFSETQ. The CDR3 contains 16 residues. The V end lost 4 bases, the J end lost 2 bases, and 15 bases lay between the germline ends.

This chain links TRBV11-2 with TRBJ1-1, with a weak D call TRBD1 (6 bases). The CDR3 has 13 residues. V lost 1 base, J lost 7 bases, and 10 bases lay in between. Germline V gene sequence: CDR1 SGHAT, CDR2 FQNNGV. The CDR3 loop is CASSLGGLGEAFF. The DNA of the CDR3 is TGTGCCAGCAGCTTAGGGGGGCTGGGTGAAGCTTTCTTT.

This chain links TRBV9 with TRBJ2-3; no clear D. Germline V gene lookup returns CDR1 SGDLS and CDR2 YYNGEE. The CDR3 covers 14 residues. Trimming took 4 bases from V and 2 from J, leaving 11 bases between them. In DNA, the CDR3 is TGTGCCAGCAGCCCACAAACGCTCACAGATACGCAGTATTTT. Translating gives CASSPQTLTDTQYF.

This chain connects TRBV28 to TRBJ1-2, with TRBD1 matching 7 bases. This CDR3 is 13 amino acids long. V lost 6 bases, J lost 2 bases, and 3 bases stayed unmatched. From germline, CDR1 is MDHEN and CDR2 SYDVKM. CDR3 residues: CASSSGQNYGYTF. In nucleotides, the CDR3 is TGTGCCAGCAGCTCGGGACAGAACTATGGCTACACCTTC.

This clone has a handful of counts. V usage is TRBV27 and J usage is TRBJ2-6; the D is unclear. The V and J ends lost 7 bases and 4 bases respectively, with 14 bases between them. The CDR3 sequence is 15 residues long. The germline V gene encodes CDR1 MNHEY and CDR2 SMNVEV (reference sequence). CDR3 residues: CASTIVSPGANVLTF. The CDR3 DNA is TGTGCCAGCACTATCGTGTCTCCCGGGGCCAACGTCCTGACTTTC.

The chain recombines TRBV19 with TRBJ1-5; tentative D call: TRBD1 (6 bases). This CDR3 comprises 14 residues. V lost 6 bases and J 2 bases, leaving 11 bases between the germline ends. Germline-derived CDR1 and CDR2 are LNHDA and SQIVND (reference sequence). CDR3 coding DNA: TGTGCCAGTAGACAGGGAAGAGGCAATCAGCCCCAGCATTTT. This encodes CASRQGRGNQPQHF.